A single sample is the source of the 29 T cell receptor beta chains below, sequenced in a study of technical replicates of blood from a handful of donors. This table comes from immunoSEQ multiplex PCR, and its TCRdb copy is limited to in-frame clones, with some not included. The table includes fewer than 90,000 clones, roughly 94% detected once. Sequencing was done on a sample of T cells isolated from PBMCs. These receptors originate from a human donor in good health.

The CDR3 reads CAISEGGLAGVEYEQYF. CDR3 coding DNA: TGTGCCATCAGTGAGGGGGGACTAGCGGGAGTAGAATACGAGCAGTACTTC. The chain has TRBV10-3 and TRBJ2-7; the match to TRBD2 covers 14 bases. This CDR3 contains 17 residues. The V segment lost 2 bases and the J segment 4 bases; nucleotides outside the gene matches: 7. Germline V gene data show CDR1 as ENHRY and CDR2 as SYGVKD.

This chain's CDR3 is CASSPSGGELNYGYTF. CDR3 sequence (DNA): TGTGCCAGCAGCCCCTCGGGGGGGGAGTTAAACTATGGCTACACCTTC. This chain joins TRBV7-2 and TRBJ1-2; D may be TRBD1 (5 bases). Germline V gene lookup returns CDR1 SGHTA and CDR2 FQGNSA. The ends were cut back, 5 bases at V and 2 bases at J, with 18 bases in the middle. The CDR3 has 16 amino acids.

The chain links TRBV15 to TRBJ2-3; no definite D call. The germline gives CDR1 LNHNV, CDR2 YYDKDF (reference sequence). This CDR3 contains 14 residues. V lost 1 base, J lost 1 base, and 6 bases lay in between. CDR3 loop: CATSRGARTDTQYF. CDR3 DNA sequence: TGTGCCACCAGCAGAGGGGCCCGCACAGATACGCAGTATTTT. Filled out from reference TRBV15 and TRBJ2-3, the complete variable domain reads DAMVIQNPRYQVTQFGKPVTLSCSQTLNHNVMYWYQQKSSQAPKLLFHYYDKDFNNEADTPDNFQSRRPNTSFCFLDIRSPGLGDTAMYLCATSRGARTDTQYFGPGTRLTVL.

V usage is TRBV11-2 and J usage is TRBJ2-1, with TRBD1 matching over 9 bases. CDR1 and CDR2 from the germline V gene are SGHAT and FQNNGV. The CDR3 extends over 14 amino acids. V shed 3 bases and J 6 bases; nucleotides not matched to a gene: 3. The CDR3 spells CASSFRDRVNEQFF. The DNA of the CDR3 is TGTGCCAGCAGCTTTAGGGACAGGGTCAATGAGCAGTTCTTC.

The V and J genes are TRBV27 and TRBJ2-2, with a weak D call TRBD2 (5 bases). Trimming removed 8 bases at V and 4 bases at J, with 17 bases between. Germline loops: CDR1 MNHEY, CDR2 SMNVEV (reference sequence). This CDR3 is built from 15 residues. In DNA form, the CDR3 reads TGTGCCAGCCGACGGCGGGCTCCAATCACCGGGGAGCTGTTTTTT. Translation: CASRRRAPITGELFF.

The CDR3 coding sequence is TGTGCCAGCAGCTTGTGGTTGGCTAGCGAGCGTTACGAGCAGTACTTC. Translating gives CASSLWLASERYEQYF. The chain has TRBV5-5 and TRBJ2-7, with a weak D call TRBD2 (6 bases). Germline V gives CDR1 SGHKS, CDR2 YYEKEE (reference sequence). There are 16 residues in the CDR3. The V end was cut by 1 base, the J end by 4 bases, with 18 bases between.

The rearrangement links TRBV29-1 to TRBJ1-2, with D possibly TRBD1 on 6 matching bases. The CDR3 extends over 13 amino acids. From germline, CDR1 is SQVTM and CDR2 ANQGSEA. V lost 4 bases and J 5 bases, leaving 14 bases between the germline ends. As DNA, the CDR3 is TGCAGCGTTGCAAGGCTAAGGGGGTATGGCTACACCTTC. As protein: CSVARLRGYGYTF.

The chain uses TRBV5-1 and TRBJ2-7; D might be TRBD1 (7 bases). Germline V gene lookup returns CDR1 SGHRS and CDR2 YFSETQ. Trimming left V 4 bases short and J 2 bases short, with 25 bases between. The CDR3 is 18 amino acids. The CDR3 loop is CASSPHPRQGGGTYEQYF. CDR3 coding DNA: TGCGCCAGCAGCCCCCACCCCCGACAGGGAGGTGGAACCTACGAGCAGTACTTC.

The chain employs TRBV2 and TRBJ2-3; D is undetermined. The CDR3 loop spans 12 amino acids. The germline V and J ends were trimmed by 7 bases and 4 bases, with 9 bases remaining between them. Germline lookup yields CDR1 SNHLY and CDR2 FYNNEI. CDR3: CASNLRADTQYF. CDR3 coding DNA: TGTGCCAGCAATCTTCGGGCAGATACGCAGTATTTT. The full variable domain, rest sourced from reference TRBV2 and TRBJ2-3, is EPEVTQTPSHQVTQMGQEVILRCVPISNHLYFYWYRQILGQKVEFLVSFYNNEISEKSEIFDDQFSVERPDGSNFTLKIRSTKLEDSAMYFCASNLRADTQYFGPGTRLTVL.

The chain uses TRBV5-1 and TRBJ1-1; 9 bases fit TRBD1. The CDR3 is made up of 14 amino acids. The V gene end was trimmed by 2 bases and the J gene end by 5 bases; junction bases not matched to a gene: 4. Germline values: CDR1 SGHRS, CDR2 YFSETQ. This chain's CDR3 is CASSLGQGRTEAFF. As DNA, the CDR3 is TGCGCCAGCAGCTTAGGACAGGGGAGAACTGAAGCTTTCTTT. The full variable domain, its missing parts supplied by reference TRBV5-1 and TRBJ1-1, is KAGVTQTPRYLIKTRGQQVTLSCSPISGHRSVSWYQQTPGQGLQFLFEYFSETQRNKGNFPGRFSGRQFSNSRSEMNVSTLELGDSALYLCASSLGQGRTEAFFGQGTRLTVV.

The V call is TRBV28, the J call TRBJ1-2, with 7 positions matching TRBD1. The CDR3 runs to 15 residues. The V and J ends lost 6 bases and 4 bases, in that order; junction bases with no gene match: 11. Per germline, CDR1 MDHEN and CDR2 SYDVKM. CDR3 in amino acids: CASSRTPGQSYGYTF. For the CDR3, the DNA is TGTGCCAGCAGCCGCACCCCGGGACAGAGCTATGGCTACACCTTC.

V and J are TRBV7-7 and TRBJ2-1, with TRBD2 identical over 15 bases. CDR3 size: 18 residues. Germline assignment: CDR1 SSHAT and CDR2 FNYEAQ (reference sequence). With V trimmed by 1 base and J by 6 bases, 7 bases remained unmatched. The CDR3 nucleotides read TGTGCCAGCAGCTTAGGTTGGACTAGCGGGAGGGCCCCCAATGAGCAGTTCTTC. This gives the protein CASSLGWTSGRAPNEQFF.

V and J are TRBV7-6 and TRBJ2-1, with 10 bases lining up with TRBD2. This CDR3 is 16 amino acids long. Per germline, CDR1 SGHVS and CDR2 FNYEAQ. Trimming at V came to 3 bases and at J to 4 bases, leaving 6 bases not matched to a gene. Written as DNA, the CDR3 is TGTGCCAGCAGCTTCCCGAGCGGGGGGGTTTACAATGAGCAGTTCTTC. The encoded protein is CASSFPSGGVYNEQFF.

The genes are TRBV5-8 and TRBJ2-1; 14 bases line up with TRBD2. Per germline, CDR1 SGHTS and CDR2 YDEGEE. The CDR3 contains 15 residues. Trimming cost V 2 bases and J 10 bases; bases outside gene matches: 5. In DNA, the CDR3 is TGTGCCAGCAGCTTTGGACTAGCGGGAGGCGACGAGCAGTTCTTC. Its protein product is CASSFGLAGGDEQFF. Drawing the rest from reference TRBV5-8 and TRBJ2-1, the complete variable domain is EAGVTQSPTHLIKTRGQQATLRCSPISGHTSVYWYQQALGLGLQFLLWYDEGEERNRGNFPPRFSGRQFPNYSSELNVNALELEDSALYLCASSFGLAGGDEQFFGPGTRLTVL.

The chain combines TRBV2 with TRBJ2-2; 7 bases fit TRBD1. CDR3 length: 16 residues. The V gene's germline CDR1 is SNHLY and CDR2 FYNNEI. The junction had 3 bases not matched to a gene; V was cut back by 2 bases and J by 0 bases. The CDR3 region is CASSESGTANTGELFF. The CDR3 DNA follows: TGTGCCAGCAGTGAATCCGGGACAGCGAACACCGGGGAGCTGTTTTTT.

The V call is TRBV7-8, the J call TRBJ2-1, with TRBD2 matching over 10 bases. The CDR3 runs to 20 residues. From germline, CDR1 is SGHVS and CDR2 FQNEAQ. After removal of 2 bases from V and 6 bases from J, the junction contained 19 bases not matched to a gene. This CDR3 is CASSLRAFRTSGFGANEQFF. The CDR3 DNA reads TGTGCCAGCAGCTTACGCGCTTTCCGGACTAGCGGCTTTGGGGCCAATGAGCAGTTCTTC.

The chain carries TRBV29-1 and TRBJ2-2; 9 bases map to TRBD2. The CDR3 is 14 amino acids. The V gene end was trimmed by 4 bases and the J gene end by 6 bases; junction bases not matched to a gene: 6. Germline V CDR1 and CDR2: SQVTM, ANQGSEA. The CDR3 loop is CSVVAGGAPGELFF. The CDR3, as DNA: TGCAGCGTTGTGGCGGGAGGGGCCCCCGGGGAGCTGTTTTTT.

To note about this clone: This specimen includes other DNA sequences encoding the same CDR3. The CDR3 loop reads CASSLVGRLSEQYF. As DNA, the CDR3 is TGTGCCAGCAGCTTGGTGGGCAGGCTATCCGAGCAGTACTTC. The chain couples TRBV5-6 to TRBJ2-7, with D unresolved. Trimming pared 0 bases from V and 6 bases from J, leaving 13 bases between. The CDR3 consists of 14 residues. Germline-derived CDR1 and CDR2 are SGHDT and YYEEEE. Full variable domain (missing parts from reference TRBV5-6 and TRBJ2-7): DAGVTQSPTHLIKTRGQQVTLRCSPKSGHDTVSWYQQALGQGPQFIFQYYEEEERQRGNFPDRFSGHQFPNYSSELNVNALLLGDSALYLCASSLVGRLSEQYFGPGTRLTVT.

The chain carries TRBV9 and TRBJ1-6, with TRBD1 matching over 8 bases. Germline CDR1 is SGDLS and CDR2 is YYNGEE. The V segment lost 3 bases and the J segment 9 bases; nucleotides outside the gene matches: 5. CDR3 size: 14 residues. The CDR3, as DNA: TGTGCCAGCAGCGCAGGACAGGGCGCTTCACCCCTCCACTTT. Translated, it gives CASSAGQGASPLHF. The full variable domain, rest sourced from reference TRBV9 and TRBJ1-6, is DSGVTQTPKHLITATGQRVTLRCSPRSGDLSVYWYQQSLDQGLQFLIQYYNGEERAKGNILERFSAQQFPDLHSELNLSSLELGDSALYFCASSAGQGASPLHFGNGTRLTVT.

The genes are TRBV30 and TRBJ2-7, with no clear D. The CDR3 is 11 residues long. Per germline, CDR1 GTSNPN and CDR2 SVGIG (reference sequence). Between the trimmed V and J ends, which lost 5 bases and 4 bases, there was a span of 9 bases. The CDR3 protein is CAWGSGYEQYF. The CDR3 DNA sequence: TGTGCCTGGGGATCAGGATACGAGCAGTACTTC.

The chain employs TRBV4-1 and TRBJ2-7; maybe TRBD1 (5 bases). The CDR3 loop spans 15 amino acids. V gave up 0 bases and J gave up 6 bases, with 15 bases separating them. Looked up from germline, CDR1 is MGHRA and CDR2 is YSYEKL. CDR3 protein: CASSQEDTGLLEQYF. DNA of the CDR3: TGCGCCAGCAGCCAAGAGGACACGGGTCTCCTCGAGCAGTACTTC.

This rearrangement joins TRBV28 to TRBJ2-2, with D perhaps TRBD2 (5 bases). The ends were cut back, 6 bases at V and 5 bases at J, with 10 bases in the middle. The CDR3 runs 13 residues. Germline V gives CDR1 MDHEN, CDR2 SYDVKM. For the CDR3, the DNA is TGTGCCAGCAGCCAGAGGGTTACCGGGGAGCTGTTTTTT. Its translation: CASSQRVTGELFF.

This chain connects TRBV25-1 to TRBJ2-1; TRBD1 might be the D (8 bases). The ends were cut back, 4 bases at V and 4 bases at J, with 14 bases in the middle. The CDR3 has 15 residues. The germline CDR1 and CDR2 sequences are MGHDK and SYGVNS. CDR3 sequence: CASSAQGGIYNEQFF. CDR3 nucleotide sequence: TGTGCCAGCAGTGCACAGGGGGGGATTTACAATGAGCAGTTCTTC.

The chain couples TRBV5-1 to TRBJ2-2, with D unresolved. CDR3 length equals 14 residues. Trimming took off 4 bases at V and 3 bases at J, with 10 bases between the two ends. The germline V gene has CDR1 SGHRS and CDR2 YFSETQ. CDR3 residues: CASSLTMDTGELFF. Here the CDR3 DNA reads TGCGCCAGCAGCCTAACCATGGACACCGGGGAGCTGTTTTTT.

DNA of the CDR3: TGCGCCAGCGGAGACAGGGTAAGCAATCAGCCCCAGCATTTT. It specifies CASGDRVSNQPQHF. The gene calls are TRBV4-1 and TRBJ1-5; 7 bases agree with TRBD1. V shed 8 bases, J shed 1 base, and the junction held 5 bases outside the gene matches. CDR3 length: 14 amino acids. Germline assignment: CDR1 MGHRA and CDR2 YSYEKL.

This sequence joins TRBV6-5 and TRBJ2-1; 8 bases are a match to TRBD2. The CDR3 totals 15 residues. Germline V lookup: CDR1 MNHEY, CDR2 SVGAGI. Losses at the gene ends were 5 bases for V and 10 bases for J; bases not matched to a gene: 13. CDR3 in amino acids: CASSRLASSYDEQFF. The CDR3 DNA follows: TGTGCCAGCAGTCGACTAGCGTCAAGCTACGACGAGCAGTTCTTC.

This chain uses TRBV6-1 with TRBJ2-7, with a possible D match to TRBD1 (5 bases). Germline CDR1 reads MNHNS; CDR2 reads SASEGT. Trimming cost V 8 bases and J 6 bases, with 11 bases left between them. The CDR3 loop spans 11 amino acids. The CDR3 protein is CASGAVAEQYF. CDR3 DNA sequence: TGTGCCAGCGGGGCCGTGGCCGAGCAGTACTTC.

V gene TRBV29-1 combines with J gene TRBJ2-7, with 10 bases matching TRBD2. The CDR3 loop spans 14 amino acids. The germline V gene has CDR1 SQVTM and CDR2 ANQGSEA. J lost 6 bases, V lost 6 bases, and 11 bases had no gene match. The CDR3 protein is CSVAPALAGSEQYF. The CDR3 DNA reads as TGCAGCGTCGCTCCGGCACTAGCGGGAAGCGAGCAGTACTTC.

The chain uses TRBV6-1 and TRBJ2-7, with TRBD1 identical over 7 bases. The CDR3 runs to 12 residues. Germline V gene data show CDR1 as MNHNS and CDR2 as SASEGT. The ends lost 7 bases at V and 3 bases at J; junction bases unmatched: 3. The CDR3 is CASIGTDYEQYF. The CDR3, as DNA: TGTGCCAGCATTGGGACAGACTACGAGCAGTACTTC.